This TCR beta chain was identified during a study of T cell responses to AZD1222 COVID-19 vaccine. Study-wide points: As reported, nearly half of all spike-specific TCRs target variant regions that are unmutated.

Germline values: CDR1 SGHTA, CDR2 FQGTGA. The CDR3 has 15 amino acids. V was trimmed by 3 bases and J by 0 bases, leaving 11 bases between them. Comments on this clone: The antigen is unknown.

Sequencing was performed with immunoSEQ multiplex PCR; in TCRdb, only in-frame clones are kept and a portion is missing. The table shows about 59,000 clones, with approximately 82% occurring only once. This chain links TRBV7-3 with TRBJ1-1; D possibly corresponds to TRBD1 (6 bases). The sample consisted of peripheral blood, taken on day 0 of AZD1222 vaccination. The clonotype originates from an adult in good health. The CDR3 reads CASSLTGEMNTEAFF. CDR3 coding DNA: TGTGCCAGCAGCTTGACAGGAGAAATGAACACTGAAGCTTTCTTT. The whole variable domain, remainder taken from reference TRBV7-3 and TRBJ1-1, is GAGVSQTPSNKVTEKGKYVELRCDPISGHTALYWYRQSLGQGPEFLIYFQGTGAADDSGLPNDRFFAVRPEGSVSTLKIQRTERGDSAVYLCASSLTGEMNTEAFFGQGTRLTVV.